The present entry profiles one T cell receptor (beta chain) with its context. What antigen it recognizes has not been identified. In this record, gene identifiers and germline sequences come from the mouse. The sequenced fragment ends 1 residue before the CDR3 boundary, so the rest is inferred from the germline J gene. These data originate in a study of tissue T cells after allogeneic stem cell transplantation (dated by TCRdb to 2021 to 2024). A note on the overall study: TCR beta repertoires were profiled across many tissues obtained from research autopsies of patients with and without GVHD, as well as in mouse models of GVHD. The human arm was conducted as a prospective observational study, and neither blinding nor randomization was performed.

The label giving this sample's time point can be read as: mouse harvest day 7 after allogeneic transplant. Mouse grafts combined 10^7 T-cell-depleted bone marrow cells with 10^6 splenic CD5+ T cells, given via tail vein injection. To model GVHD in mice, a major MHC-mismatch B6 (H2b) into BALB/c (H2d) model was used, and tissues were profiled at day 7 or 14. On day 7 or 14 post-transplant, mouse tissues and retro-orbital blood were harvested with separate sterile tools for each animal, and livers were flushed beforehand. Before genomic DNA isolation with the DNeasy Blood & Tissue Kit, mouse tissues were minced with razor blades in buffered saline. The paper as a whole reports these results and caveats: Within patients, how anatomically similar tissues were was a major factor shaping TCR repertoire composition, regardless of disease or transplant status. Sampling depth was acknowledged as a limitation, and the patient cohort was both small and clinically heterogeneous. Only a few T cell clones appeared in more than one patient, yet motif-based clustering showed tissue-specific repertoire signatures that were shared between patients. The study did not establish which tissue TCRs were alloreactive or antigen-specific, and some clones may have been host cells that persisted. In both patients and mice, T cells from blood and spleen covered only a limited part of the TCR repertoire found in tissues.

From the cysteine up to the phenylalanine, the CDR3 has a length of 13 residues. Of the CDR3's DNA, 36 bases were read; they are in frame from base 1. V and J lose 6 bases and 0 bases, and a span of 8 bases separates them. Reading the germline V gene gives CDR1 SGHND and CDR2 FRSKSL. Libraries were made using the immunoSEQ multiplex PCR assay. TCRbeta CDR3 sequencing was performed at survey depth by Adaptive Biotechnologies, and CDR3 sequences, V/J genes, productive frequency and template counts were reported. Amplification of TCR beta CDR3 regions was performed from genomic DNA rather than from RNA. Per the authors' processing: Pairwise repertoire overlap between tissues was quantified with Jensen-Shannon divergence, where 1 means complete divergence and 0 identical. Tissues were clustered by single-linkage agglomerative hierarchical clustering of pairwise JSD values and displayed as dendrograms. GLIPH2 was applied to all patient samples using simulation_depth 1000, kmer_min_depth 3, and cdr3_length_cutoff 8, and only groups with more than two unique CDR3s were retained. A standardized tissue-overlap score was calculated by extrapolating Jaccard GLIPH-group overlap across patients to a standard repertoire size of 1000 clones. Associations of diversity with clinical or experimental variables used linear mixed-effect models with tissue fixed effects and individual random effects. Held by TCRdb, this immuneACCESS table contains in-frame sequences only and omits some clones. Under half of the omission traces to an unresolved V gene where checked; the cause of the rest is unknown. The V and J calls and clone size are taken from that table; D and trimming were inferred from the DNA. Recorded for this sample are about 4,400 clones; around 50% of them occurred a single time. Of the sample, roughly 8.9% falls within the top ten clones.

Recombination linked TRBV15 to TRBJ1-1; matching of 5 bases hints at TRBD1 as the D gene. The receptor was isolated from a female BALB/c mouse given C57BL/6 T cells with graft-versus-host disease after an allogeneic hematopoietic cell transplant. Source material: lymph node tissue. The CDR3 amino acid sequence is: CASSPGANTEVFF. The covered CDR3 bases are TGTGCCAGCAGCCCGGGGGCAAACACAGAAGTCTTC.